The next 24 T cell receptor beta chains were all read from a single sample in a study of blood T cell repertoires in COVID-19 (dated by TCRdb to the early 2020s). Receptor amplification or capture employed the immunoSEQ multiplex PCR assay. The table comes from immuneACCESS by way of TCRdb, which keeps in-frame sequences with V and J called. Part of the clones is missing from these tables; in studies checked, under half for an unresolved V gene and the rest for unknown reasons. The sample data list more than 250,000 clones, and nearly 90% of these were observed just once. The leading ten clones occupy about 6% of the sample. The specimen sequenced was PBMCs or T cells enriched from blood (not recorded which). The receptors were sampled from a woman aged 25 to 39 who had recovered from COVID-19.

The gene calls are TRBV3-1 (or the pseudogene TRBV3-2) and TRBJ2-5, with 8 bases matching TRBD2. This CDR3 region has 18 residues. Germline CDR1 reads LGHDT; CDR2 reads YNNKEL (reference sequence). V shed 0 bases, J shed 5 bases, and the junction held 14 bases outside the gene matches. DNA for the CDR3: TGTGCCAGCAGCCAAGACAAGCCGGGACTAGGAGAGAGGGAGACCCAGTACTTC. It codes for CASSQDKPGLGERETQYF.

The genes are TRBV7-9 and TRBJ1-2; D remains unclear. V was shortened by 1 base and J by 8 bases, with 14 bases between the two germline ends. CDR3 length: 14 residues. The V gene's germline CDR1 is SEHNR and CDR2 FQNEAQ (reference sequence). CDR3 in amino acids: CASSLGERLRGYTF. Written as DNA, the CDR3 is TGTGCCAGCAGCTTAGGTGAGAGGCTGCGGGGCTACACCTTC.

V is TRBV19 and J is TRBJ2-1; 10 bases are shared with TRBD1. The CDR3 spans 16 residues. The V and J ends lost 2 bases and 2 bases, in that order; junction bases with no gene match: 3. Germline values: CDR1 LNHDA, CDR2 SQIVND (reference sequence). The CDR3 DNA is TGTGCCAGTAGTATAACCGGGACAGGGGCCTACAATGAGCAGTTCTTC. Translation gives CASSITGTGAYNEQFF.

This chain uses TRBV12-3 or TRBV12-4 with TRBJ2-7, with D possibly being TRBD1 (5 bases). This CDR3 is 12 amino acids long. V shed 4 bases and J shed 3 bases, with 7 bases lying between them. CDR3 amino acids: CASSYQGYEQYF. In nucleotides, the CDR3 is TGTGCCAGCAGTTATCAGGGCTACGAGCAGTACTTC.

V and J are TRBV6-1 and TRBJ1-6, with TRBD1 matching over 7 bases. The CDR3 is 14 residues long. CDR1 is MNHNS, CDR2 SASEGT, per germline. Trimming removed 2 bases from V and 9 bases from J; junction bases left unmatched: 4. In DNA, the CDR3 is TGTGCCAGCAGTGAACACAGGGGAGGTTCACCCCTCCACTTT. Its translation is CASSEHRGGSPLHF.

The chain has TRBV2 and TRBJ1-1; 7 positions match TRBD1. The CDR3 covers 13 residues. V lost 5 bases, J lost 5 bases, and 5 bases stayed unmatched. Germline V gene data show CDR1 as SNHLY and CDR2 as FYNNEI. CDR3 sequence (DNA): TGTGCCAGCAGTACAGGGGTGAGAACTGAAGCTTTCTTT. Protein product: CASSTGVRTEAFF.

The chain employs TRBV2 and TRBJ1-6; 7 nucleotides align to TRBD1. The CDR3 sequence is 15 residues long. The ends lost 8 bases at V and 6 bases at J; junction bases unmatched: 10. The V gene's germline CDR1 is SNHLY and CDR2 FYNNEI. The CDR3 is CASGRDSPFNSPLHF. CDR3 sequence (DNA): TGTGCCAGCGGCCGGGACAGCCCTTTTAATTCACCCCTCCACTTT.

J is TRBJ1-2 and V is TRBV3-1 (or the pseudogene TRBV3-2), with a weak D call TRBD1 (6 bases). The CDR3 has 15 amino acids. Deletions cut 1 base from V and 7 bases from J, with 16 bases between. Germline CDR1 LGHDT, CDR2 YNNKEL (reference sequence). CDR3 in DNA: TGTGCCAGCAGCCAAGTCGGAGCGGGGGCGGGTGGCTACACCTTC. It yields the protein CASSQVGAGAGGYTF.

The gene calls are TRBV7-9 and TRBJ1-2, with D uncertain. CDR3 size: 19 residues. Trimming left V 5 bases short and J 4 bases short, with 29 bases between. Germline V CDR1 and CDR2: SEHNR, FQNEAQ (reference sequence). DNA of the CDR3: TGTGCCAGCAGCCTTCCCCCCGGGAAAGTCGGACTAGCTAGCTATGGCTACACCTTC. Translation: CASSLPPGKVGLASYGYTF.

This sequence joins TRBV4-3 and TRBJ1-5, with D maybe TRBD1 (5 bases). Looked up from germline, CDR1 is LGHNA and CDR2 is YSLEER. The CDR3 runs 15 residues. Trimming took 0 bases from V and 6 from J, leaving 12 bases between them. The CDR3 DNA is TGCGCCAGCAGCCAAGACAGGGCTTTCGGTCAGCCCCAGCATTTT. Residues: CASSQDRAFGQPQHF.

The chain combines TRBV30 with TRBJ1-2; D might be TRBD1 (6 bases). The CDR3 has 14 amino acids. V lost 4 bases and J lost 4, with 16 bases in between. Germline loops: CDR1 GTSNPN, CDR2 SVGIG (reference sequence). CDR3 nucleotide sequence: TGTGCCTGGAACCCTTGGGGGCGCAGCTATGGCTACACCTTC. Residues: CAWNPWGRSYGYTF.

The chain employs TRBV27 and TRBJ2-7, with 8 bases matching TRBD1. The CDR3 has 14 amino acids. Germline V gives CDR1 MNHEY, CDR2 SMNVEV (reference sequence). Unmatched junction bases numbered 10, after V lost 5 bases and J lost 7 bases. The CDR3 region is CASSPPGQDREQYF. The CDR3 coding sequence is TGTGCCAGCAGTCCCCCGGGACAGGACAGGGAGCAGTACTTC.

The chain has TRBV30 and TRBJ2-2, with 11 positions matching TRBD1. Trimming took 1 base from V and 7 from J; bases not matched to a gene: 11. This CDR3 comprises 17 residues. Germline-derived CDR1 and CDR2 are GTSNPN and SVGIG (reference sequence). As DNA, the CDR3 is TGTGCCTGGAGTGCATTAGGACAGGGGGCGCGAGGCGGGGAGCTGTTTTTT. This sequence encodes CAWSALGQGARGGELFF.

This clone was seen a single time. This chain links TRBV5-6 with TRBJ1-1; possibly TRBD1 for D (5 bases). The V gene lost 0 bases and the J gene lost 1 base, with 10 bases spanning the gap. The CDR3 totals 15 residues. CDR1 SGHDT and CDR2 YYEEEE come from the germline V gene. The CDR3 bases are TGTGCCAGCAGCTTGGCTCAAGGACAGAACACTGAAGCTTTCTTT. Protein product: CASSLAQGQNTEAFF.

This clone has just a few counts. The chain uses TRBV12-3 or TRBV12-4 and TRBJ1-2, with TRBD1 as a possible D gene (5 bases). The CDR3 is 12 residues long. V was cut by 1 base and J by 7 bases, with 7 bases left in between. DNA of the CDR3: TGTGCCAGCAGTTTAGAGGGGTTTGGCTACACCTTC. Translation: CASSLEGFGYTF.

This chain connects TRBV5-5 to TRBJ2-1; D possibly corresponds to TRBD1 (5 bases). The CDR3 loop spans 15 amino acids. With 2 bases removed from V and 7 bases from J, the gap between germline ends came to 16 bases. In germline, CDR1 is SGHKS, CDR2 YYEKEE (reference sequence). The CDR3 region is CASSLRLAGRNEQFF. The CDR3 bases are TGTGCCAGCAGCTTAAGATTGGCAGGGCGGAATGAGCAGTTCTTC.

The chain joins TRBV25-1 to TRBJ2-7, with 8 positions matching TRBD1. CDR1 MGHDK and CDR2 SYGVNS come from the germline V gene. This CDR3 has 16 residues. The V segment lost 4 bases and the J segment 0 bases; nucleotides outside the gene matches: 8. CDR3 coding DNA: TGTGCCAGCAGTGGTCGACAGGGGATGGGCTCCTACGAGCAGTACTTC. It specifies CASSGRQGMGSYEQYF.

J is TRBJ2-2 and V is TRBV7-9, with a tentative D call TRBD1 (5 bases). The length of the CDR3 is 15 residues. CDR1 and CDR2 (germline): SEHNR, FQNEAQ (reference sequence). Between the trimmed V and J ends, which lost 5 bases and 1 base, there was a span of 11 bases. The CDR3 DNA is TGTGCCAGCAGCCCCCAGGGCGGGAACACCGGGGAGCTGTTTTTT. This sequence encodes CASSPQGGNTGELFF.

The genes are TRBV11-2 and TRBJ2-1; 9 nucleotides line up with TRBD2. Germline CDR1 reads SGHAT; CDR2 reads FQNNGV. With V trimmed by 4 bases and J by 9 bases, 10 bases remained unmatched. The CDR3 length is 15 residues. This CDR3 is CASSSPRGGYGEQFF. The CDR3 DNA follows: TGTGCCAGCAGCTCCCCGCGGGGGGGCTATGGTGAGCAGTTCTTC.

The rearrangement joins TRBV10-3 to TRBJ1-6; 10 bases are shared with TRBD1. This CDR3 region has 14 residues. CDR1 and CDR2 (germline): ENHRY, SYGVKD. Trimming cost V 6 bases and J 10 bases; bases outside gene matches: 6. The CDR3 here is CAISTGQGESPLHF. In DNA form, the CDR3 reads TGTGCCATCAGCACCGGACAGGGGGAGTCACCCCTCCACTTT.

This rearrangement joins TRBV7-8 to TRBJ2-7; tentative D call: TRBD2 (6 bases). The CDR3 is 15 residues long. V was clipped by 0 bases and J by 4 bases, with 13 bases between them. Germline V gene lookup returns CDR1 SGHVS and CDR2 FQNEAQ. The CDR3 coding sequence is TGTGCCAGCAGCTTAGCGGGGACTGGCTCTTACGAGCAGTACTTC. Translating gives CASSLAGTGSYEQYF.

This clone has only a few counts. The chain links TRBV7-9 to TRBJ1-2; D not certain. Germline V gene data show CDR1 as SEHNR and CDR2 as FQNEAQ (reference sequence). The CDR3 contains 14 residues. V was clipped by 1 base and J by 5 bases, with 11 bases between them. This chain's CDR3 is CASSLDAGRYGYTF. The CDR3, as DNA: TGTGCCAGCAGCTTAGACGCCGGGAGGTATGGCTACACCTTC.

The V gene is TRBV7-9, the J gene TRBJ2-7; 10 bases line up with TRBD2. CDR3 size: 15 residues. Trimming cost V 3 bases and J 2 bases; bases outside gene matches: 4. Looked up from germline, CDR1 is SEHNR and CDR2 is FQNEAQ (reference sequence). CDR3 protein: CASSLSLAGAYEQYF. The CDR3 nucleotides are TGTGCCAGCAGCTTGAGTCTAGCGGGGGCCTACGAGCAGTACTTC.

The CDR3 DNA is TGTGCCATCAGTGTCCGCAGCCCAGGCACTGAAGCTTTCTTT. Protein product: CAISVRSPGTEAFF. The chain links TRBV10-3 to TRBJ1-1; D call uncertain. CDR1 and CDR2 (germline): ENHRY, SYGVKD. This CDR3 comprises 14 residues. V was shortened by 4 bases and J by 4 bases, with 13 bases between the two germline ends.